Listed below are T cell receptor beta chains from one sample, sequenced in a study of cytomegalovirus exposure and HLA in healthy donors. Only in-frame clones appear in the TCRdb table, and some are missing; sequencing was by immunoSEQ multiplex PCR. Of tens of thousands of clones listed, about 89% were seen once; the top ten hold 9% to 9.5%. Source material: PBMCs. The receptors derive from a man aged 25-45 years in good health and CMV-seropositive. CDR3s include the opening cysteine and the closing phenylalanine or tryptophan. The D gene is left open where the match is weak. A row's size may be missing; if present it is once, few, many or a size class.

CASSLTAGSYNEQFF TGTGCCAGCAGCTTAACAGCAGGGTCCTACAATGAGCAGTTCTTC . TRBJ2-1 . TRBV7-2
CASSQPGLAFTDTQYF TGCGCCAGCAGCCAACCGGGACTAGCGTTTACAGATACGCAGTATTTT . TRBJ2-3 TRBD2 TRBV4-1
CSARISYEQYF TGCAGTGCTAGAATCAGCTACGAGCAGTACTTC few TRBJ2-7 . TRBV20-1
CASSFRGSNYGYTF TGTGCCAGCAGTTTCAGGGGGTCTAACTATGGCTACACCTTC few TRBJ1-2 TRBD1 TRBV27
CASSSGLAGGQPSTDTQYF TGTGCCAGCTCATCGGGACTAGCGGGAGGTCAACCTAGCACAGATACGCAGTATTTT . TRBJ2-3 TRBD2 TRBV18
CASSSLAGISYNEQFF TGTGCCAGCAGTTCATTAGCGGGTATTTCCTACAATGAGCAGTTCTTC once TRBJ2-1 TRBD2 TRBV6-5
CASSGTSGVQEQFF TGTGCCAGCAGTGGGACTAGCGGGGTTCAAGAGCAGTTCTTC . TRBJ2-1 TRBD2 TRBV2
CASSEGKGDYEQYF TGTGCCAGCAGTGAAGGTAAGGGAGACTACGAGCAGTACTTC . TRBJ2-7 . TRBV6-1
CASRGLAGMDNEQFF TGTGCCAGTAGGGGACTAGCGGGAATGGACAATGAGCAGTTCTTC . TRBJ2-1 TRBD2 TRBV19
CASSVSGSHEQFF TGTGCCAGCAGCGTAAGCGGGAGCCATGAGCAGTTCTTC once TRBJ2-1 TRBD2 TRBV9
CASSAGGTYEQYF TGTGCCAGTTCGGCAGGTGGCACCTACGAGCAGTACTTC . TRBJ2-7 . TRBV19
CASSLPVGLELYEQYF TGTGCCAGCAGTCTCCCGGTGGGACTAGAACTCTACGAGCAGTACTTC . TRBJ2-7 TRBD2 TRBV28
CASAKGVWGGLGNTIYF TGTGCCAGCGCCAAAGGCGTCTGGGGGGGGCTCGGAAACACCATATATTTT . TRBJ1-3 . TRBV7-8
CASSEGQMGAYEQYF TGTGCCAGCAGCGAGGGACAGATGGGAGCCTACGAGCAGTACTTC . TRBJ2-7 TRBD1 TRBV7-9
CASSQVRGKPNQPQHF TGCGCCAGCAGCCAAGTTAGGGGGAAACCAAATCAGCCCCAGCATTTT . TRBJ1-5 . TRBV4-1
CASSVGGSGSTDTQYF TGTGCCAGCAGCGTAGGGGGTAGCGGGAGCACAGATACGCAGTATTTT . TRBJ2-3 TRBD2 TRBV9
CASSQLWTGPYGQYF TGTGCCAGCAGCCAACTCTGGACAGGGCCCTACGGGCAGTACTTC once TRBJ2-7 . TRBV21-1
CASSQLLTTIYNEQFF TGCGCCAGCAGCCAGTTACTCACAACTATTTACAATGAGCAGTTCTTC . TRBJ2-1 . TRBV4-1
CASTIPGWGQGQTEAFF TGTGCCAGCACCATCCCGGGGTGGGGACAGGGGCAAACTGAAGCTTTCTTT . TRBJ1-1 TRBD1 TRBV7-9
CASSGGTGGFDEQYF TGTGCCAGCAGCGGGGGGACAGGGGGGTTCGACGAGCAGTACTTC . TRBJ2-7 TRBD1 TRBV9
CASSITGANNEQFF TGTGCCAGCAGCATAACAGGGGCCAACAATGAGCAGTTCTTC . TRBJ2-1 TRBD1 TRBV7-3
CASSRRDSYYGYTF TGTGCCAGCAGCCGCAGGGACAGTTACTATGGCTACACCTTC . TRBJ1-2 TRBD1 TRBV7-2
CSVVDNGYTF TGCAGCGTAGTGGACAATGGCTACACCTTC . TRBJ1-2 . TRBV29-1
CSVPMASGRDTQYF TGCAGCGTTCCCATGGCTAGCGGGAGAGATACGCAGTATTTT . TRBJ2-3 TRBD2 TRBV29-1
CSVDSTVTLYNEQFF TGCAGCGTTGACTCGACTGTGACCCTCTACAATGAGCAGTTCTTC . TRBJ2-1 . TRBV29-1
CASSWGLSYGYTF TGTGCCAGCAGCTGGGGACTTAGCTATGGCTACACCTTC . TRBJ1-2 . TRBV14
CASRPTWGQGGNTIYF TGTGCCAGCAGGCCCACTTGGGGACAGGGTGGAAACACCATATATTTT . TRBJ1-3 TRBD1 TRBV2
CASSEVVTDTQYF TGCGCCAGCAGTGAGGTTGTCACAGATACGCAGTATTTT once TRBJ2-3 . TRBV5-1
CASSDSTSGRTDTQYF TGCGCCAGCAGTGACTCGACTAGCGGGAGAACAGATACGCAGTATTTT once TRBJ2-3 TRBD2 TRBV10-2
CASQTGEADTQYF TGTGCCAGCCAAACGGGAGAAGCAGATACGCAGTATTTT . TRBJ2-3 . TRBV6-6
CASSESQGRETQYF TGCGCCAGCAGTGAGTCACAGGGGAGAGAGACCCAGTACTTC once TRBJ2-5 TRBD1 TRBV10-1
CASRGQNYGYTF TGTGCCAGCAGGGGACAGAACTATGGCTACACCTTC . TRBJ1-2 TRBD1 TRBV6-6
CASSTLGQGRFGANVLTF TGTGCCAGTAGTACTCTAGGACAGGGGCGTTTTGGGGCCAACGTCCTGACTTTC . TRBJ2-6 TRBD1 TRBV19
CASSDFRASPHYEQYF TGTGCCAGCAGTGACTTCAGGGCCTCCCCACACTACGAGCAGTACTTC once TRBJ2-7 . TRBV6-4
CASSQGPRETQYF TGTGCCAGCAGCCAAGGCCCCCGGGAGACCCAGTACTTC . TRBJ2-5 . TRBV14
CSVARAENEQYF TGCAGCGTTGCCAGGGCCGAGAACGAGCAGTACTTC . TRBJ2-7 . TRBV29-1
CASRTGQGTASNQPQHF TGTGCCAGTAGAACCGGACAGGGAACTGCCAGCAATCAGCCCCAGCATTTT . TRBJ1-5 TRBD1 TRBV19
CASSFASWSTDTQYF TGTGCCAGCAGTTTTGCTAGCTGGTCGACAGATACGCAGTATTTT few TRBJ2-3 . TRBV28
CASRELSSTDTQYF TGTGCCAGCAGGGAACTGAGTAGCACAGATACGCAGTATTTT . TRBJ2-3 . TRBV2
CASSETSNYEQYF TGTGCCAGCAGCGAGACTTCTAACTACGAGCAGTACTTC . TRBJ2-7 . TRBV7-9
CASSSVGHNEQFF TGTGCCAGCAGTTCAGTTGGGCACAATGAGCAGTTCTTC . TRBJ2-1 . TRBV27
CASSFSGRAAFF TGTGCCAGCAGCTTTAGCGGGAGGGCCGCGTTCTTC . TRBJ2-1 TRBD2 TRBV7-6